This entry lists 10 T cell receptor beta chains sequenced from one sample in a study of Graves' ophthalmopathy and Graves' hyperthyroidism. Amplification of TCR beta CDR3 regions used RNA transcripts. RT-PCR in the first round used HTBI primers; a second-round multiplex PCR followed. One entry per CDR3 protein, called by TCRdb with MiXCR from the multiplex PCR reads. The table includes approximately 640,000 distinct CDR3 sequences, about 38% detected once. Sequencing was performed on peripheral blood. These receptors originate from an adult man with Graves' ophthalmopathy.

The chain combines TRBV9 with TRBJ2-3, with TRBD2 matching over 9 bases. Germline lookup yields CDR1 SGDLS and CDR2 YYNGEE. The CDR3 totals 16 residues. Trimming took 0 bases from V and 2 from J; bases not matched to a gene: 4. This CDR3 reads CASSVAIAGATDTQYF. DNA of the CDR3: TGTGCCAGCAGCGTAGCAATAGCGGGGGCCACAGATACGCAGTATTTT.

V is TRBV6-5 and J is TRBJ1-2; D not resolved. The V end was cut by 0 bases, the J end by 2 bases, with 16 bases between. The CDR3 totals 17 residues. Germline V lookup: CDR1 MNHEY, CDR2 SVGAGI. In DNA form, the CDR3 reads TGTGCCAGCAGTTACTCGTATTCGAGGGCGGTAAACTATGGCTACACCTTC. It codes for CASSYSYSRAVNYGYTF.

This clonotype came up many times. CDR3 DNA sequence: TGTGCCACCAGCAGAGTATGGGACAGGGGGAACACCGGGGAGCTGTTTTTT. This encodes CATSRVWDRGNTGELFF. J is TRBJ2-2 and V is TRBV15; 10 bases map to TRBD1. CDR3 size: 17 residues. The germline V gene encodes CDR1 LNHNV and CDR2 YYDKDF (reference sequence). V shed 1 base, J shed 1 base, and the junction held 3 bases outside the gene matches.

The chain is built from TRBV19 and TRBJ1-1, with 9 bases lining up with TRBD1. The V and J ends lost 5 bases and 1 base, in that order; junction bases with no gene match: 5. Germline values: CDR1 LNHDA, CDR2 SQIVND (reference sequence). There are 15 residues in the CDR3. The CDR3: CASSQQGAGNTEAFF. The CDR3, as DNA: TGTGCCAGTAGTCAACAGGGGGCGGGGAACACTGAAGCTTTCTTT.

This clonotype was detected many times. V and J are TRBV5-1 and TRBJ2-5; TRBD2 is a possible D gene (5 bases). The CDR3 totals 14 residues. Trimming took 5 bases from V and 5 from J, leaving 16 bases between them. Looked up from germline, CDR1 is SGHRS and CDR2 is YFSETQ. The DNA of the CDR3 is TGCGCCAGCAGTCTGGAGGTGGGCCGGGAGACCCAGTACTTC. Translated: CASSLEVGRETQYF.

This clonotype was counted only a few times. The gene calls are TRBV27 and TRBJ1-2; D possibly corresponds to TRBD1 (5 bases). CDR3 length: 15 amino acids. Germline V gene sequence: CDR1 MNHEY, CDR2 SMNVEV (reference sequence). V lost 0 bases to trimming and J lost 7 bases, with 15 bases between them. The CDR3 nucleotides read TGTGCCAGCAGTTTATCCCCAGGGTGGGCTGGTGGCTACACCTTC. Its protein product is CASSLSPGWAGGYTF.

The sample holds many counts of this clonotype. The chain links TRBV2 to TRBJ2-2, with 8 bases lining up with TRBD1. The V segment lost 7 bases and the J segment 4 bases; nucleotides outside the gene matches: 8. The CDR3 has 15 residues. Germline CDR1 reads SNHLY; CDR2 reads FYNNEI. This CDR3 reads CASMRQGRGTGELFF. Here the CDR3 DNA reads TGTGCCAGCATGAGACAGGGGCGGGGCACCGGGGAGCTGTTTTTT.

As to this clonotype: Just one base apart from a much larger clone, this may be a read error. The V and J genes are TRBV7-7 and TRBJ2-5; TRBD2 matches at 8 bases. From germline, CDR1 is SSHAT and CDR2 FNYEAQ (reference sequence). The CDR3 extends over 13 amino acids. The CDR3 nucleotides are TGTGCTAGCAGCTTCACGGGGGGGGGGACCCAGTACTTC. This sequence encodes CASSFTGGGTQYF.

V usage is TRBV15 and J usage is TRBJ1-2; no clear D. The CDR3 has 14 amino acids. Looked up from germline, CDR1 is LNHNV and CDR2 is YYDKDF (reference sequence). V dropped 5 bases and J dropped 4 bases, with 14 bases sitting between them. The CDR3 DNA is TGTGCCACCAGCGAGTTCCGGGTTGCCTATGGCTACACCTTC. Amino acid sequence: CATSEFRVAYGYTF.

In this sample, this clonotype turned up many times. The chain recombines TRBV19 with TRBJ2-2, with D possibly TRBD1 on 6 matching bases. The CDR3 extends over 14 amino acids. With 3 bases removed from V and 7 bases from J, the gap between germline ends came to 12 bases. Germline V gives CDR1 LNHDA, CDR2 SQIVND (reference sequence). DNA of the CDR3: TGTGCCAGTAGTATCGCAGGGGTTGGCGGGGAGCTGTTTTTT. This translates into CASSIAGVGGELFF.